This T cell receptor beta chain is drawn from a study of cytomegalovirus exposure and HLA in healthy donors. Study-level results: Information on immune exposure was restricted to one variable (CMV serostatus). A classifier reportedly called cytomegalovirus status with high sensitivity and specificity.

Vbeta (60) and Jbeta (13) primers were used in the PCR. The method was immunoSEQ multiplex PCR; TCRdb's version includes in-frame clones alone and lacks a portion of them. The sample lists about 150,000 clones; 60% to 85% were seen once. This CDR3 region has 13 residues. Germline V gene sequence: CDR1 SQVTM, CDR2 ANQGSEA. Remarks on this clone: The antigen remains undetermined.

Sequencing was performed on PBMCs. The sequence derives from a middle-aged man in good health and CMV-seropositive. This rearrangement joins TRBV29-1 to TRBJ1-5; D is unresolved. This CDR3 is CSVQEDPNQPQHF. The CDR3 DNA is TGCAGTGTGCAGGAGGATCCCAATCAGCCCCAGCATTTT.